Sequencing of this TCR beta chain was carried out in a study of OX40 agonist ivuxolimab in advanced cancers. Turning to this clone: Its antigen is unknown.

V was shortened by 2 bases and J by 2 bases, with 9 bases between the two germline ends. The CDR3 is made up of 14 amino acids. CDR1 is LGHNA and CDR2 is YNFKEQ in the germline V gene. The table came from immunoSEQ multiplex PCR; TCRdb's copy has only in-frame clones and leaves some out. The table shows roughly 86,000 clones, with 90% to 95% occurring only once. Any history of autoimmune disease or systemic immunosuppression disqualified patients. Study outcomes and limitations: At doses 0.1 to 3.0 mg/kg, CD4+ and CD8+ clones expanded. Several nonresponders also turned out to have low normalized T-cell clonal expansion. Among the lowest peripheral clonal expansion occurred in 0.1-3.0 mg/kg partial responders.

The genes are TRBV4-2 and TRBJ2-5, with D uncertain. This specimen was CD4+ or CD8+ T cells sorted from blood, taken in a trial of the OX40 agonist ivuxolimab. The TCR originated in an adult with an advanced solid tumor such as melanoma, head and neck, liver or kidney cancer. CDR3: CASSQSPGQETQYF. The CDR3 DNA reads TGTGCCAGCAGCCAATCCCCCGGACAAGAGACCCAGTACTTC.